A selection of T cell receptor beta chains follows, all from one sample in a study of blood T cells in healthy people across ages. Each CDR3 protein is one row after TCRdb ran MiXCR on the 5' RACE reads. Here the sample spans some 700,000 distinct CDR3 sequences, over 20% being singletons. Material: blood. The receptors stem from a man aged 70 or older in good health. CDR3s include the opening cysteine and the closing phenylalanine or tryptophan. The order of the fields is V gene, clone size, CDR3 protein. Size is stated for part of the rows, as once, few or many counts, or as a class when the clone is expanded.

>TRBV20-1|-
CSAGSGQSGANVLTF
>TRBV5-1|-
CASSQDGGREAFF
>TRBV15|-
CATSRDYTRSDTQYF
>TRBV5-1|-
CASSQGVAGLDGNEQFF
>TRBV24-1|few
CATRAGGDEQFF
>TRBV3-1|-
CASSVQRDNKQFF
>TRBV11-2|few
CASSFSPGLSSGANVLTF
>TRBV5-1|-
CASSPQNNYGYTF
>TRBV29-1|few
CSTGRTGDPYNEQFF
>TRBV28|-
CASSFNGYGYTF
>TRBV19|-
CASMALGGPTDTQYF
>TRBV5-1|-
CASSLGWQGGEAFF
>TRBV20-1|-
CSAGGTSVDFGYTF
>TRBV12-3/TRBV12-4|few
CASSFTDLTYEQYF
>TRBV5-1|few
CASSLGTTELYEQYF
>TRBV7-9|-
CASSSAALRNIQYF
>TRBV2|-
CAYSGGYTDTQYF
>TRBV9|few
CASSLGTPGNTIYF
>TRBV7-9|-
CASSLVFGAGETQYF
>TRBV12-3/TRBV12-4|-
CAGSLSRIQETQYF
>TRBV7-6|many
CASSLAGDEQYF
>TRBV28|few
CASSFLGQGAAGANVLTF
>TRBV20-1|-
CSARDQPDTQYF
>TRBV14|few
CASSQVAVNTEAFF
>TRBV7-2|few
CASSTDRRTDTQYF
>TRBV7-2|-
CASSEVAASTDTQYF
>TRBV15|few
CATSRDDREICGYTF
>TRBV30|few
CAWRAGATEAFF
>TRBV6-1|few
CASNRQGNTEAFF
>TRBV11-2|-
CASSTRIGHYGYTF
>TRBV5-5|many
CASSLSRDRVYEQFF
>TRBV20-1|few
CSARGQSYEQYF
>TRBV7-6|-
CASSWTSGGIGELFF
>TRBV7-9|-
CASSLFGQMNTEAFF